One TCR beta chain is described in this entry. This entry comes from a study of technical replicates of blood from several donors. Germline lookup yields CDR1 SQVTM and CDR2 ANQGSEA. Trimming left V 4 bases short and J 2 bases short, with 8 bases between. This CDR3 contains 12 residues. Libraries were prepared by immunoSEQ multiplex PCR; TCRdb keeps only in-frame clonotypes and omits some of them. The sample has about 59,000 clones, about 94% seen once. This chain connects TRBV29-1 to TRBJ2-5, with D hard to call. The TCR originated in a human donor in good health. Some clones in this sample may be carry-over from other donors' samples. Source material: PBMCs. The CDR3 DNA reads TGCAGCGTTGGGCTACAGCAAGAGACCCAGTACTTC. Its protein is CSVGLQQETQYF.